This record looks at one TCR beta chain sequence and its context. What it binds is not known. These data are taken from a study of early T cells in non-severe SARS-CoV-2 infection. The study's findings and limits: Private and CD4 specificities were missed by VDJdb matching, skewed to anti-spike CD8.

Unique molecular identifiers were added to individual cDNA molecules. TCRdb re-called the 5' RACE reads through MiXCR, storing one row per CDR3 protein. The sample carries tens of thousands of distinct CDR3 sequences, roughly 10% recorded once. The receptor was isolated from an adult who was a healthcare worker with PCR-confirmed SARS-CoV-2 infection or an uninfected control (not recorded which). Input material: whole blood.

CDR3 loop: CASSLNARGTEAFF. CDR3 DNA sequence: TGTGCCAGCAGCCTAAACGCCCGAGGCACTGAAGCTTTCTTT. The rearrangement uses TRBV3-1 and TRBJ1-1; no definite D call. The CDR3 contains 14 residues. The germline CDR1 and CDR2 sequences are LGHDT and YNNKEL (reference sequence). V was trimmed by 4 bases and J by 4 bases, leaving 13 bases between them.